One and the same sample provided the 9 T cell receptor beta chains below, sequenced in a study of blood T cell repertoires in COVID-19. Only in-frame clones appear in the TCRdb table, and some are missing; sequencing was by immunoSEQ multiplex PCR. The sample includes around 30,000 clones, 65% to 90% of them seen just once. Sequenced input: peripheral blood. Source of these receptors: a man in his sixties with active COVID-19.

V and J are TRBV5-4 and TRBJ2-7, with 8 bases aligning to TRBD2. In germline, CDR1 is SGHNT, CDR2 YYREEE (reference sequence). The CDR3 consists of 16 residues. V lost 0 bases and J lost 0; bases outside the gene matches: 5. CDR3 protein: CASSLAGGGSSYEQYV. The DNA of the CDR3 is TGTGCCAGCAGCTTGGCGGGAGGGGGTAGCTCCTACGAGCAGTACGTC.

In its sample, this clone ranks as medium-sized (0.01 to 0.1%). V and J are TRBV9 and TRBJ2-1; 7 bases agree with TRBD2. CDR1 and CDR2 from the germline V gene are SGDLS and YYNGEE. This CDR3 is built from 15 residues. Trimming at V came to 0 bases and at J to 8 bases, leaving 8 bases not matched to a gene. In DNA form, the CDR3 reads TGTGCCAGCAGCGTAGAGGGAGGGCCGCCCCATGAGCAGTTCTTC. It is translated as CASSVEGGPPHEQFF.

This clone is a singleton in its sample. V gene TRBV6-5 combines with J gene TRBJ2-3, with 11 positions matching TRBD2. The CDR3 spans 13 residues. The germline CDR1 and CDR2 sequences are MNHEY and SVGAGI. CDR3 protein: CTSGSREPDTQYF. CDR3 sequence (DNA): TGTACTAGCGGGAGTAGGGAGCCAGATACGCAGTATTTT.

The J gene is TRBJ2-2, the V gene TRBV6-5; D may be TRBD1 (5 bases). Per germline, CDR1 MNHEY and CDR2 SVGAGI. This CDR3 has 13 amino acids. V lost 8 bases and J lost 1, with 8 bases in between. CDR3 DNA: TGTGCCAGCGGGCAGGGGAACACCGGGGAGCTGTTTTTT. This sequence encodes CASGQGNTGELFF.

Only one count was recorded for this clone. The chain links TRBV9 to TRBJ1-5; a possible D gene is TRBD1 (5 bases). Per the germline V gene, CDR1 is SGDLS and CDR2 is YYNGEE. With 0 bases removed from V and 4 bases from J, the gap between germline ends came to 8 bases. CDR3 length equals 14 residues. The CDR3 reads CASSVDGGNQPQHF. The DNA of the CDR3 is TGTGCCAGCAGCGTAGACGGGGGGAATCAGCCCCAGCATTTT.

This clone was counted between two and nine times. This CDR3 reads CATKGQGRADTQYF. CDR3 nucleotide sequence: TGTGCCACCAAGGGACAGGGGAGGGCAGATACGCAGTATTTT. The chain links TRBV19 to TRBJ2-3; 10 bases line up with TRBD1. The junction had 8 bases not matched to a gene; V was cut back by 10 bases and J by 4 bases. The CDR3 contains 14 residues. Germline CDR1 is LNHDA and CDR2 is SQIVND (reference sequence).

The V gene is TRBV7-9, the J gene TRBJ2-1; 7 bases are a match to TRBD2. Trimming at V came to 1 base and at J to 9 bases, leaving 6 bases not matched to a gene. Germline V lookup: CDR1 SEHNR, CDR2 FQNEAQ (reference sequence). CDR3 size: 14 residues. CDR3 protein: CASSLVGGQSEQFF. The CDR3 coding sequence is TGTGCCAGCAGCTTAGTGGGAGGGCAGAGTGAGCAGTTCTTC.

The V gene is TRBV7-3, the J gene TRBJ2-1; TRBD2 matches at 10 bases. CDR3 length: 12 amino acids. CDR1 and CDR2 (germline): SGHTA, FQGTGA. Unmatched junction bases numbered 3, after V lost 6 bases and J lost 10 bases. The CDR3 here is CASSRAGGEQFF. Written as DNA, the CDR3 is TGTGCCAGCAGTCGAGCGGGAGGGGAGCAGTTCTTC. The variable domain in full, completed from reference TRBV7-3 and TRBJ2-1, reads GAGVSQTPSNKVTEKGKYVELRCDPISGHTALYWYRQSLGQGPEFLIYFQGTGAADDSGLPNDRFFAVRPEGSVSTLKIQRTERGDSAVYLCASSRAGGEQFFGPGTRLTVL.

The CDR3 spells CASSARAGVDEQYF. DNA for the CDR3: TGTGCCAGCAGCGCCCGAGCGGGAGTGGACGAGCAGTACTTC. This rearrangement joins TRBV9 to TRBJ2-7; 8 nucleotides align to TRBD2. Germline loops: CDR1 SGDLS, CDR2 YYNGEE. Losses at the gene ends were 3 bases for V and 5 bases for J; bases not matched to a gene: 7. The CDR3 consists of 14 residues.